Below are 15 T cell receptor beta chains sequenced from a single sample in a study of blood T cell repertoires in COVID-19. Clones were sequenced by immunoSEQ multiplex PCR, and TCRdb holds only the in-frame ones, with some missing. The table shows 270,000 or so clones, with 75% to 90% occurring only once. Sequencing was done on a sample of peripheral blood. These receptors all come from a woman aged 35 to 49 who had recovered from COVID-19.

This clone was counted once. The chain has TRBV7-2 and TRBJ2-7; 8 nucleotides align to TRBD2. The CDR3 has 15 residues. Germline assignment: CDR1 SGHTA and CDR2 FQGNSA. With 5 bases clipped from V and 3 bases from J, the junction kept 9 bases outside the gene matches. The CDR3: CASSPSGGTSYEQYF. The CDR3 DNA sequence: TGTGCCAGCAGCCCATCCGGAGGGACTAGCTACGAGCAGTACTTC.

The CDR3 sequence: CASSLDRSSYNSPLHF. The DNA for the CDR3 is TGTGCCAGCAGTTTGGACAGAAGCTCCTATAATTCACCCCTCCACTTT. The chain links TRBV7-8 to TRBJ1-6; D perhaps matches TRBD1 (6 bases). This CDR3 is built from 16 residues. Trimming cost V 6 bases and J 0 bases, with 12 bases left between them. From germline, CDR1 is SGHVS and CDR2 FQNEAQ.

J is TRBJ1-1 and V is TRBV19; D unclear. The CDR3 loop spans 15 amino acids. V gave up 2 bases and J gave up 1 base, with 11 bases separating them. In germline, CDR1 is LNHDA, CDR2 SQIVND (reference sequence). The CDR3 DNA reads TGTGCCAGTAGTATATTAGGTGGCGGGAACACTGAAGCTTTCTTT. Amino acids: CASSILGGGNTEAFF. The full variable domain, with the rest looked up from reference TRBV19 and TRBJ1-1, is DGGITQSPKYLFRKEGQNVTLSCEQNLNHDAMYWYRQDPGQGLRLIYYSQIVNDFQKGDIAEGYSVSREKKESFPLTVTSAQKNPTAFYLCASSILGGGNTEAFFGQGTRLTVV.

This rearrangement joins TRBV24-1 to TRBJ2-1; 11 bases fit TRBD2. Looked up from germline, CDR1 is KGHDR and CDR2 is SFDVKD. The CDR3 is made up of 15 amino acids. The trim removed 4 bases at V and 4 bases at J, leaving 2 bases unmatched. CDR3 amino acids: CATSEGLAEYNEQFF. In DNA, the CDR3 is TGTGCCACCAGTGAGGGACTAGCGGAATACAATGAGCAGTTCTTC.

This chain joins TRBV28 and TRBJ2-4, with a weak D call TRBD2 (6 bases). The CDR3 consists of 15 residues. Per the germline V gene, CDR1 is MDHEN and CDR2 is SYDVKM. Trimming cost V 6 bases and J 3 bases, with 15 bases left between them. CDR3 sequence: CASSDRLGVKNIQYF. The DNA of the CDR3 is TGTGCCAGCAGCGATAGACTAGGCGTCAAAAACATTCAGTACTTC.

The CDR3 bases are TGCGCCAGCAGTGACGGGGGGCCCTACGAGCAGTACTTC. Amino acids: CASSDGGPYEQYF. V gene TRBV10-1 combines with J gene TRBJ2-7; perhaps TRBD2 as D (7 bases). CDR1 and CDR2 from the germline V gene are WNHNN and SYGVQD (reference sequence). The CDR3 loop spans 13 amino acids. V lost 3 bases and J lost 2, with 8 bases in between.

The V call is TRBV19, the J call TRBJ2-2; 7 bases agree with TRBD2. Looked up from germline, CDR1 is LNHDA and CDR2 is SQIVND (reference sequence). The CDR3 covers 13 residues. V dropped 5 bases and J dropped 7; count of bases not matched to a gene: 4. CDR3 loop: CASSESGVGELFF. The CDR3 region has the DNA TGTGCCAGTAGTGAGAGCGGGGTCGGGGAGCTGTTTTTT.

The chain couples TRBV7-9 to TRBJ2-5; 10 nucleotides match TRBD2. Trimming at V came to 4 bases and at J to 1 base, leaving 3 bases not matched to a gene. CDR1 is SEHNR and CDR2 is FQNEAQ in the germline V gene (reference sequence). CDR3 size: 15 residues. As DNA, the CDR3 is TGTGCCAGCAGCTATAGACTAGCGGGCCAAGAGACCCAGTACTTC. As protein: CASSYRLAGQETQYF.

The rearrangement joins TRBV3-1 (or the pseudogene TRBV3-2) to TRBJ2-7, with TRBD2 as a possible D gene (5 bases). Per the germline V gene, CDR1 is LGHDT and CDR2 is YNNKEL (reference sequence). This CDR3 has 13 residues. V lost 3 bases, J lost 6 bases, and 12 bases lay in between. The CDR3 region is CASSQRTRSEQYF. CDR3 bases: TGTGCCAGCAGCCAGAGAACTAGATCCGAGCAGTACTTC.

This chain's CDR3 is CASSVSADSYNEQFF. Here the CDR3 DNA reads TGTGCCAGCAGCGTAAGCGCTGACTCCTACAATGAGCAGTTCTTC. The chain couples TRBV9 to TRBJ2-1, with D unclear. Trimming removed 1 base from V and 0 bases from J, with 8 bases in between. This CDR3 contains 15 residues. CDR1 is SGDLS, CDR2 YYNGEE, per germline.

The V gene is TRBV19, the J gene TRBJ2-2; D remains unclear. Trimming left V 5 bases short and J 6 bases short, with 10 bases between. Germline V CDR1 and CDR2: LNHDA, SQIVND (reference sequence). CDR3 length equals 13 residues. CDR3 coding DNA: TGTGCCAGTAGTCTCTCCCTTTCCGGGGAGCTGTTTTTT. Amino acids: CASSLSLSGELFF.

The V call is TRBV5-1, the J call TRBJ1-1; a weak D match, TRBD1 (6 bases). The V gene's germline CDR1 is SGHRS and CDR2 YFSETQ. With 4 bases removed from V and 0 bases from J, the gap between germline ends came to 10 bases. The CDR3 extends over 14 amino acids. This chain's CDR3 is CASSKTGMNTEAFF. CDR3 bases: TGCGCCAGCAGCAAAACAGGGATGAACACTGAAGCTTTCTTT.

This clone was seen once. V is TRBV29-1 and J is TRBJ2-5; a weak D match, TRBD2 (6 bases). This CDR3 region has 14 residues. The germline gives CDR1 SQVTM, CDR2 ANQGSEA. With 3 bases removed from V and 4 bases from J, the gap between germline ends came to 15 bases. The CDR3 protein is CSVDGGILRETQYF. The DNA for the CDR3 is TGCAGCGTTGACGGAGGGATCCTCAGAGAGACCCAGTACTTC. Looking up the rest from reference TRBV29-1 and TRBJ2-5 gives the full variable domain: SAVISQKPSRDICQRGTSLTIQCQVDSQVTMMFWYRQQPGQSLTLIATANQGSEATYESGFVIDKFPISRPNLTFSTLTVSNMSPEDSSIYLCSVDGGILRETQYFGPGTRLLVL.

The V call is TRBV27, the J call TRBJ2-7; TRBD1 agrees at 8 bases. Germline values: CDR1 MNHEY, CDR2 SMNVEV (reference sequence). The J segment lost 4 bases and the V segment lost 6 bases, leaving 11 bases of the junction unmatched. This CDR3 region has 15 residues. CDR3 sequence (DNA): TGTGCCAGCAGCCACGGGACAGGCCTTGGGTACGAGCAGTACTTC. Translation: CASSHGTGLGYEQYF.

The sample holds one count of this clone. The chain is built from TRBV3-1 (or the pseudogene TRBV3-2) and TRBJ2-7, with a weak D call TRBD2 (7 bases). The CDR3 is 18 amino acids. CDR1 LGHDT and CDR2 YNNKEL come from the germline V gene (reference sequence). V lost 1 base and J lost 5, with 24 bases in between. The CDR3 protein is CASSQGAGAGLIRHEQYF. DNA for the CDR3: TGTGCCAGCAGCCAAGGAGCAGGGGCGGGACTAATACGGCACGAGCAGTACTTC.